The entry below gives a single T cell receptor (beta chain) sequence along with its context. Its antigen is undetermined. This sample is part of a study of CD8 T cells in ankylosing spondylitis. General study results and limits: As for the disease-linked clones, they showed a CD8+ phenotype and occurred at relatively low frequencies in peripheral blood. Made up of about eight highly homologous variants, a TCR beta motif appeared characteristic of ankylosing spondylitis blood.

From germline, CDR1 is MNHEY and CDR2 SMNVEV (reference sequence). CDR3 length: 13 amino acids. The ends were cut back, 6 bases at V and 1 base at J, with 10 bases in the middle. Quantitative molecular-barcoded 5'-RACE generated the TCR beta libraries. TCRdb reprocessed the 5' RACE reads via MiXCR and lists one record per CDR3 protein. The sample yields roughly 180,000 distinct CDR3 sequences, around 8.9% seen once. This rearrangement joins TRBV27 to TRBJ2-7; unclear D gene. The sequence was obtained from a female donor with ankylosing spondylitis or in good health (not recorded which). The sequencing input was blood, either unsorted or a sorted T cell fraction (not recorded which). The CDR3 region has the DNA TGTGCCAGCAGCCACCGTGGATCCTACGAGCAGTACTTC. It specifies CASSHRGSYEQYF.